This entry lists 10 T cell receptor beta chains sequenced from one sample in a study of blood T cells in healthy people across ages (dated by TCRdb to about 2015). The library was prepared using 5' RACE. The instrument was an Illumina HiSeq 2500. A second PCR of about 6 to 11 cycles was run with a J-beta primer mix and a sample-barcoded 5' primer. The raw public reads went through TCRdb reprocessing: fastp at Q25, MiXCR clone calling, in-frame beta chains kept. Here each entry gathers all rows of one CDR3 protein and keeps the most common genes and DNA. The sample table lists about 1.5 million distinct CDR3 sequences, approximately 43% of them with a count of one. The top ten clones comprise about 4% of the sample. Sequencing was performed on blood. The receptors shown here come from a woman between 18 and 29 years old in good health.

This clonotype appeared a few times. The chain uses TRBV6-6 and TRBJ1-2; 8 bases line up with TRBD1. The CDR3 runs 15 residues. Germline CDR1 reads MNHNY; CDR2 reads SVGAGI (reference sequence). J lost 0 bases, V lost 7 bases, and 7 bases had no gene match. The CDR3, as DNA: TGTGCCAGCATACTACAGGGGGGAACTAACTATGGCTACACCTTC. Translation: CASILQGGTNYGYTF.

In its sample, this clonotype was seen once. The V gene is TRBV21-1, the J gene TRBJ1-5; the table assigns TRBD1, which was not confirmed against the DNA. TRBV21-1 is a recognized pseudogene. This CDR3 spans 15 amino acids. The CDR3 region is CASSKDRAENQPQHF. The CDR3 DNA follows: TGTGCCAGCAGCAAAGATAGGGCGGAGAATCAGCCCCAGCATTTT.

This chain uses TRBV6-6 with TRBJ2-3, with 8 bases aligning to TRBD2. Trimming took 5 bases from V and 8 from J; bases not matched to a gene: 9. Germline V gene sequence: CDR1 MNHNY, CDR2 SVGAGI (reference sequence). This CDR3 is 14 amino acids long. CDR3 residues: CASSQRGLEGTQYF. The CDR3 DNA follows: TGTGCCAGCAGTCAGCGGGGGTTAGAAGGTACGCAGTATTTT.

This clonotype showed up many times. The chain has TRBV27 and TRBJ2-1; TRBD1 might be the D (6 bases). The V gene's germline CDR1 is MNHEY and CDR2 SMNVEV (reference sequence). The CDR3 runs 15 residues. Between the trimmed V and J ends, which lost 4 bases and 5 bases, there was a span of 15 bases. CDR3 nucleotides: TGTGCCAGCAGTTCTGTTGTTAGGACAGACAATGAGCAGTTCTTC. It specifies CASSSVVRTDNEQFF.

This clonotype was counted ten times or more. The chain carries TRBV4-3 and TRBJ2-7, with D possibly being TRBD1 or TRBD2 (5 bases each). The V end was cut by 8 bases, the J end by 1 base, with 15 bases between. CDR3 length: 14 residues. Looked up from germline, CDR1 is LGHNA and CDR2 is YSLEER. The CDR3 is CASGRDVSSYEQYF. The CDR3 DNA reads as TGCGCCAGCGGCCGGGACGTTTCGTCCTACGAGCAGTACTTC.

This clonotype was counted between two and nine times. V usage is TRBV7-2 and J usage is TRBJ2-7; TRBD1 aligns across 7 bases. Judging by the DNA end, TRBJ2-5 fits better; the J call may be wrong. The CDR3 is made up of 14 amino acids. CDR1 is SGHTA, CDR2 FQGNSA, per germline. CDR3 in amino acids: CASSRATGLETQYF. In DNA form, the CDR3 reads TGTGCCAGCAGCCGAGCGACAGGGCTAGAGACCCAGTACTTC.

The V and J genes are TRBV7-9 and TRBJ2-1, with 7 bases matching TRBD2. The CDR3 has 16 residues. Germline-derived CDR1 and CDR2 are SEHNR and FQNEAQ (reference sequence). The V segment lost 1 base and the J segment 4 bases; nucleotides outside the gene matches: 7. CDR3 amino acids: CASSLGLGTTYNEQFF. The DNA of the CDR3 is TGTGCCAGCAGCTTAGGTCTCGGGACTACGTACAATGAGCAGTTCTTC.

For the CDR3, the DNA is TGCAGCGTTGCTCCTTGGACAGGGTCGACAGATACGCAGTATTTT. Residues: CSVAPWTGSTDTQYF. This chain joins TRBV29-1 and TRBJ2-3; TRBD1 agrees at 8 bases. The CDR3 length is 15 residues. The trim removed 4 bases at V and 3 bases at J, leaving 9 bases unmatched. The germline gives CDR1 SQVTM, CDR2 ANQGSEA.

The gene calls are TRBV18 and TRBJ1-1; 12 bases are shared with TRBD1. The germline gives CDR1 KGHSH, CDR2 LQKENI. V lost 1 base to trimming and J lost 5 bases; unmatched junction nucleotides: 5. The CDR3 covers 16 residues. The CDR3 is CASSPRDRGRRTEAFF. CDR3 in DNA: TGTGCCAGCTCACCACGGGACAGGGGGCGAAGGACTGAAGCTTTCTTT.

This clonotype was seen only once. The chain has TRBV11-2 and TRBJ2-1; 13 nucleotides agree with TRBD2. V shed 4 bases and J 6 bases; nucleotides not matched to a gene: 6. Germline V lookup: CDR1 SGHAT, CDR2 FQNNGV. The CDR3 runs to 16 residues. CDR3 sequence (DNA): TGTGCCAGCAGCTGGCTCGGGACTAGCGGGGTCAATGAGCAGTTCTTC. This sequence encodes CASSWLGTSGVNEQFF. The whole variable domain, filled in from reference TRBV11-2 and TRBJ2-1, reads EAGVAQSPRYKIIEKRQSVAFWCNPISGHATLYWYQQILGQGPKLLIQFQNNGVVDDSQLPKDRFSAERLKGVDSTLKIQPAKLEDSAVYLCASSWLGTSGVNEQFFGPGTRLTVL.